This T cell receptor beta chain was sequenced during a study of T cell responses to AZD1222 COVID-19 vaccine. In germline, CDR1 is SEHNR, CDR2 FQNEAQ (reference sequence). CDR3 length equals 15 residues. Trimming took off 3 bases at V and 0 bases at J, with 11 bases between the two ends. The data were produced by immunoSEQ multiplex PCR, yet TCRdb's version contains in-frame clones alone and is incomplete. The sample has 110,000 or so clones, approximately 88% seen once. The sequencing here drew on peripheral blood, taken 28 days after the second AZD1222 dose. The V call is TRBV7-9, the J call TRBJ1-1, with no clear D. This TCR derives from an adult who received the AZD1222 COVID-19 vaccine. The CDR3 region is CASSFGVGLNTEAFF. Here the CDR3 DNA reads TGTGCCAGCAGCTTCGGAGTTGGCTTGAACACTGAAGCTTTCTTT.